This TCR beta chain was sequenced during a study of blood T cells in healthy people across ages. The study's findings and limits: Compared with aged donors, long-lived donors showed fewer expanded clones, suggesting selection.

This clonotype was seen repeatedly, ten times or more. Antigen: not known. With 7 bases removed from V and 7 bases from J, the gap between germline ends came to 22 bases. The CDR3 runs 14 residues. Per germline, CDR1 SQVTM and CDR2 ANQGSEA. Drawing of peripheral blood yielded about 9.6 milliliters from each donor. It was with a sample-barcoded 5' primer and a J-beta primer mix that a second PCR of about 7 to 12 cycles was run. TCRdb re-derived calls from the 5' RACE reads in MiXCR, one entry per CDR3 protein. The data show more than 1,400,000 distinct CDR3 sequences, around two fifths seen once. The source material was blood. This clonotype originated in a woman under 30 in good health. The V call is TRBV29-1, the J call TRBJ1-2; no clear D gene. The CDR3 protein is CSAREDIGIRGYTF. DNA for the CDR3: TGCAGCGCCCGAGAAGATATTGGGATTCGTGGCTACACCTTC.